What follows are 9 T cell receptor beta chains derived from one specimen sequenced in a study of blood T cell repertoires in COVID-19. TCRdb's copy holds only in-frame clones and misses some; the assay was immunoSEQ multiplex PCR. The table lists around 100,000 clones, about 90% of them singletons. The sample was peripheral blood. The receptors were gathered from a man aged 30-40 years in a cohort sampled during active COVID-19.

CDR3: CASSRGQGSGANVLTF. The DNA for the CDR3 is TGTGCCAGCAGCAGGGGACAGGGCTCTGGGGCCAACGTCCTGACTTTC. The V and J genes are TRBV3-1 (or the pseudogene TRBV3-2) and TRBJ2-6; 9 bases are a match to TRBD1. The CDR3 contains 16 residues. CDR1 is LGHDT and CDR2 is YNNKEL in the germline V gene (reference sequence). V dropped 5 bases and J dropped 0; count of bases not matched to a gene: 2.

The chain recombines TRBV29-1 with TRBJ2-7; possibly TRBD2 for D (6 bases). V dropped 3 bases and J dropped 3 bases, with 18 bases sitting between them. The CDR3 extends over 15 amino acids. Germline-derived CDR1 and CDR2 are SQVTM and ANQGSEA. As DNA, the CDR3 is TGCAGCGTTGAGGGATCGGAGGGGAATTTCTACGAGCAGTACTTC. It specifies CSVEGSEGNFYEQYF.

This chain uses TRBV5-4 with TRBJ2-2; D is ambiguous. V was cut by 2 bases and J by 0 bases, with 11 bases left in between. CDR1 SGHNT and CDR2 YYREEE come from the germline V gene (reference sequence). The CDR3 is 16 residues long. CDR3 nucleotides: TGTGCCAGCAGCTTCGGAGACCCACCGAACACCGGGGAGCTGTTTTTT. The encoded protein is CASSFGDPPNTGELFF.

The chain combines TRBV7-9 with TRBJ1-1; unclear D gene. The V gene lost 1 base and the J gene lost 7 bases, with 10 bases spanning the gap. Germline V gives CDR1 SEHNR, CDR2 FQNEAQ (reference sequence). The CDR3 has 13 residues. CDR3 amino acids: CASSLGQDFEAFF. In nucleotides, the CDR3 is TGTGCCAGCAGCTTAGGGCAGGATTTTGAAGCTTTCTTT.

The chain joins TRBV7-9 to TRBJ2-1, with a tentative D call TRBD2 (7 bases). The V end lost 4 bases, the J end lost 3 bases, and 19 bases lay between the germline ends. CDR1 and CDR2 from the germline V gene are SEHNR and FQNEAQ (reference sequence). The CDR3 contains 17 residues. DNA for the CDR3: TGTGCCAGCAGCTCACAGGGTTCTAGCGGAGACTACAATGAGCAGTTCTTC. Protein: CASSSQGSSGDYNEQFF.

V usage is TRBV5-1 and J usage is TRBJ2-7, with D unresolved. Germline V gives CDR1 SGHRS, CDR2 YFSETQ. The CDR3 totals 13 residues. Trimming stripped 2 bases from V and 5 bases from J, with 11 bases between. This CDR3 reads CASSFSAGNEQYF. The DNA of the CDR3 is TGCGCCAGCAGCTTCTCCGCAGGAAACGAGCAGTACTTC.

V usage is TRBV24-1 and J usage is TRBJ2-1; 12 nucleotides agree with TRBD2. With 0 bases clipped from V and 4 bases from J, the junction kept 0 bases outside the gene matches. CDR1 is KGHDR, CDR2 SFDVKD, per germline. The CDR3 covers 16 residues. The CDR3 bases are TGTGCCACCAGTGATTTGGGGACTAGCGGGTACAATGAGCAGTTCTTC. The encoded protein is CATSDLGTSGYNEQFF.

The chain has TRBV6-5 and TRBJ1-1; D perhaps matches TRBD1 (5 bases). Trimming left V 6 bases short and J 8 bases short, with 10 bases between. The V gene's germline CDR1 is MNHEY and CDR2 SVGAGI. CDR3 length: 11 amino acids. The CDR3 here is CASSSYREAFF. The DNA of the CDR3 is TGTGCCAGCAGCTCCTACAGGGAAGCTTTCTTT.

The chain carries TRBV20-1 and TRBJ2-7; D is undetermined. The CDR3 length is 11 residues. V lost 1 base to trimming and J lost 3 bases, with 4 bases between them. Germline loops: CDR1 DFQATT, CDR2 SNEGSKA (reference sequence). The CDR3, as DNA: TGCAGTGCTAGAGGAGACTACGAGCAGTACTTC. The encoded protein is CSARGDYEQYF.